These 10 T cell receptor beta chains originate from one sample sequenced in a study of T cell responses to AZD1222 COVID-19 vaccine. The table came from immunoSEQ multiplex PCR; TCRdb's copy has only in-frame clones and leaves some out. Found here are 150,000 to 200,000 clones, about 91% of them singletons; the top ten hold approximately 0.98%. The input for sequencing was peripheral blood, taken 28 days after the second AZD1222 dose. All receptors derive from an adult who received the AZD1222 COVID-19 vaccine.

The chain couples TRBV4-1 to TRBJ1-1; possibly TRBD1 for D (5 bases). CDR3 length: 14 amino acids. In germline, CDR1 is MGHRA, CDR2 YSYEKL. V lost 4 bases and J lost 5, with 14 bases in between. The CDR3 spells CASSPGRAATEAFF. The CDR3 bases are TGCGCCAGCAGCCCGGGACGGGCGGCGACTGAAGCTTTCTTT.

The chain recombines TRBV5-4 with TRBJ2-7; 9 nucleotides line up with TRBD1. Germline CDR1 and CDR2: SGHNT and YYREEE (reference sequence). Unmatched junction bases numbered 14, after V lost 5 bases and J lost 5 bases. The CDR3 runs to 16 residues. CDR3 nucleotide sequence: TGTGCCAGCAGTGGAGGGCCGGGACAGGGTCACAACGAGCAGTACTTC. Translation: CASSGGPGQGHNEQYF.

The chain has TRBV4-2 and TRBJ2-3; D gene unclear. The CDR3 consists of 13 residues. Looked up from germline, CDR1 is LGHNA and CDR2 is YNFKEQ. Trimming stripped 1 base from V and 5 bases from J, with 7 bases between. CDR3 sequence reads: CASSQVGVDTQYF. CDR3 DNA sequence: TGTGCCAGCAGCCAAGTGGGTGTAGATACGCAGTATTTT.

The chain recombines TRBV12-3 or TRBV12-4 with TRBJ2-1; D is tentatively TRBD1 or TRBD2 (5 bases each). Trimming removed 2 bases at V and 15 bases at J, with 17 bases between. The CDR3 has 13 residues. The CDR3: CASSLREGTLGFF. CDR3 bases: TGTGCCAGCAGTTTAAGGGAAGGGACCCTTGGGTTCTTC.

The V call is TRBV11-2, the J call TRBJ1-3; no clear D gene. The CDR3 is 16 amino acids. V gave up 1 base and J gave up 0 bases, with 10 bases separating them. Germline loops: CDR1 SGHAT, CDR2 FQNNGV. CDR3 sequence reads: CASSLGPAYSGNTIYF. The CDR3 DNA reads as TGTGCCAGCAGCTTAGGTCCAGCTTACTCTGGAAACACCATATATTTT. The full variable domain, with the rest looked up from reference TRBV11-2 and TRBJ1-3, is EAGVAQSPRYKIIEKRQSVAFWCNPISGHATLYWYQQILGQGPKLLIQFQNNGVVDDSQLPKDRFSAERLKGVDSTLKIQPAKLEDSAVYLCASSLGPAYSGNTIYFGEGSWLTVV.

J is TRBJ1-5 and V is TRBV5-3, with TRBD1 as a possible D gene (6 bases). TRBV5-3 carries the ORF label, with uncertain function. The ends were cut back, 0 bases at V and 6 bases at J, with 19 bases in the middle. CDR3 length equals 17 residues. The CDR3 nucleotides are TGTGCCAGAAGCTTGGAGTGCGGGGGGGCGCCTTTTCAGCCCCAGCATTTT. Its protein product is CARSLECGGAPFQPQHF.

In DNA, the CDR3 is TGTGCCATCAGTGAGTCGCGGGAGCAGCCCCAGCATTTT. Amino acid sequence: CAISESREQPQHF. V and J are TRBV10-3 and TRBJ1-5; D is ambiguous. V was trimmed by 0 bases and J by 7 bases, leaving 7 bases between them. The CDR3 loop spans 13 amino acids. Germline loops: CDR1 ENHRY, CDR2 SYGVKD.

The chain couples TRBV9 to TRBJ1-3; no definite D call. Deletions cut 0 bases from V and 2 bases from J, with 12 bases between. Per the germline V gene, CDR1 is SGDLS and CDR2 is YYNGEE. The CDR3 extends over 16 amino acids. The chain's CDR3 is CASSVDRAPAGNTIYF. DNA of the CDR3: TGTGCCAGCAGCGTAGATAGGGCCCCGGCTGGAAACACCATATATTTT.

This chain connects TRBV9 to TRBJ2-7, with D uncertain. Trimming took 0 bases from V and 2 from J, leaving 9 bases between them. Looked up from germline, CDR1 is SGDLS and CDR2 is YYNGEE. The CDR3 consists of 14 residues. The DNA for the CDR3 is TGTGCCAGCAGCGTAGGGGTCCTGACCTACGAGCAGTACTTC. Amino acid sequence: CASSVGVLTYEQYF. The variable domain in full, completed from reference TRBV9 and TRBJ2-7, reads DSGVTQTPKHLITATGQRVTLRCSPRSGDLSVYWYQQSLDQGLQFLIQYYNGEERAKGNILERFSAQQFPDLHSELNLSSLELGDSALYFCASSVGVLTYEQYFGPGTRLTVT.

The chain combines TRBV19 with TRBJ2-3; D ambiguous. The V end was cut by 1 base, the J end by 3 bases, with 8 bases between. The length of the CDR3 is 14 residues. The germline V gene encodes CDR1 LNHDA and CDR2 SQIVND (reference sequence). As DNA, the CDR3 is TGTGCCAGTAGTATAGGTCCAGGTACAGATACGCAGTATTTT. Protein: CASSIGPGTDTQYF.